The next 14 T cell receptor beta chains were all read from a single sample in a study of shared clonotypes between healthy human individuals. Clones were sequenced by immunoSEQ multiplex PCR, and TCRdb holds only the in-frame ones, with some missing. The table has under 1,900,000 clones, around 98.5% seen once. Sequencing was carried out using naive CD4+ T cells sorted from blood. As for subset: CD45RA+ positively selected. Receptors originate from a man aged 25 to 40 in good health.

The chain uses TRBV5-1 and TRBJ2-1; TRBD2 matches at 15 bases. The CDR3 is made up of 19 amino acids. J gave up 4 bases and V 4 bases, and 12 bases lay outside the gene matches. Germline V gene sequence: CDR1 SGHRS, CDR2 YFSETQ. This CDR3 reads CASSRPGTSGRTGYNEQFF. The CDR3, as DNA: TGCGCCAGCAGCCGTCCCGGGACTAGCGGGAGGACCGGGTACAATGAGCAGTTCTTC.

This sequence joins TRBV6-5 and TRBJ2-7; D might be TRBD1 (6 bases). Trimming cost V 1 base and J 5 bases, with 12 bases left between them. Germline loops: CDR1 MNHEY, CDR2 SVGAGI. The CDR3 totals 14 residues. In DNA, the CDR3 is TGTGCCAGCAGTTACTTGGGGGCAGGCAACGAGCAGTACTTC. It codes for CASSYLGAGNEQYF.

The genes are TRBV7-9 and TRBJ2-7; D is undetermined. The CDR3 loop spans 15 amino acids. Germline V gives CDR1 SEHNR, CDR2 FQNEAQ (reference sequence). Trimming took off 4 bases at V and 2 bases at J, with 15 bases between the two ends. Here the CDR3 reads CASSSWGRWAYEQYF. The CDR3 nucleotides are TGTGCCAGCAGCTCCTGGGGTCGATGGGCCTACGAGCAGTACTTC.

The rearrangement links TRBV9 to TRBJ2-5; possible D gene TRBD2, 5 bases. The V gene lost 4 bases and the J gene lost 5 bases, with 12 bases spanning the gap. CDR1 is SGDLS, CDR2 YYNGEE, per germline. The length of the CDR3 is 13 residues. The DNA of the CDR3 is TGTGCCAGCAGCTCTAGCTTCGGTGAGACCCAGTACTTC. This codes for CASSSSFGETQYF. The variable domain in full, completed from reference TRBV9 and TRBJ2-5, reads DSGVTQTPKHLITATGQRVTLRCSPRSGDLSVYWYQQSLDQGLQFLIQYYNGEERAKGNILERFSAQQFPDLHSELNLSSLELGDSALYFCASSSSFGETQYFGPGTRLLVL.

This chain uses TRBV5-1 with TRBJ2-2, with 11 bases lining up with TRBD2. The length of the CDR3 is 17 residues. Trimming cost V 4 bases and J 0 bases; bases outside gene matches: 5. Per the germline V gene, CDR1 is SGHRS and CDR2 is YFSETQ. The CDR3 bases are TGCGCCAGCAGCCCTTTAGCGGGAGGGTCGAACACCGGGGAGCTGTTTTTT. Its protein product is CASSPLAGGSNTGELFF.

V usage is TRBV29-1 and J usage is TRBJ2-7, with 9 bases aligning to TRBD1. The J segment lost 9 bases and the V segment lost 0 bases, leaving 6 bases of the junction unmatched. CDR3 size: 13 residues. Germline CDR1 and CDR2: SQVTM and ANQGSEA. DNA of the CDR3: TGCAGCGTTGAAGACCCGGACAGGGGTGTGCAGTACTTC. It specifies CSVEDPDRGVQYF.

This chain links TRBV14 with TRBJ2-4; D ambiguous. V was clipped by 8 bases and J by 0 bases, with 8 bases between them. The CDR3 is 13 amino acids. Looked up from germline, CDR1 is SGHDN and CDR2 is FVKESK. CDR3 loop: CASWELAKNIQYF. The CDR3, as DNA: TGTGCCAGCTGGGAATTAGCCAAAAACATTCAGTACTTC.

The rearrangement links TRBV7-8 to TRBJ2-3; 7 nucleotides line up with TRBD1. There are 17 residues in the CDR3. The ends lost 5 bases at V and 2 bases at J; junction bases unmatched: 13. Germline-derived CDR1 and CDR2 are SGHVS and FQNEAQ. The CDR3 loop is CASSLPRTGKHTDTQYF. The DNA of the CDR3 is TGTGCCAGCAGCCTCCCCCGGACAGGAAAACACACAGATACGCAGTATTTT.

The chain couples TRBV29-1 to TRBJ1-1; D perhaps matches TRBD1 (5 bases). CDR1 is SQVTM and CDR2 is ANQGSEA in the germline V gene. The CDR3 covers 15 residues. V was shortened by 7 bases and J by 3 bases, with 21 bases between the two germline ends. The CDR3 loop is CSAKKWGVGDTEAFF. CDR3 coding DNA: TGCAGCGCAAAAAAGTGGGGTGTGGGGGACACTGAAGCTTTCTTT. Based on the CDR3 plus reference TRBV29-1 and TRBJ1-1, the full variable domain is SAVISQKPSRDICQRGTSLTIQCQVDSQVTMMFWYRQQPGQSLTLIATANQGSEATYESGFVIDKFPISRPNLTFSTLTVSNMSPEDSSIYLCSAKKWGVGDTEAFFGQGTRLTVV.

CDR3 sequence reads: CASSRTGAAKTEAFF. Written as DNA, the CDR3 is TGCGCCAGCAGCCGGACAGGGGCCGCAAAAACTGAAGCTTTCTTT. The chain employs TRBV5-1 and TRBJ1-1; TRBD1 aligns across 9 bases. The CDR3 contains 15 residues. J was trimmed by 5 bases and V by 4 bases; bases with no gene match: 9. The germline CDR1 and CDR2 sequences are SGHRS and YFSETQ.

The chain carries TRBV28 and TRBJ2-1; D is perhaps TRBD2 (5 bases). The V and J ends lost 6 bases and 3 bases respectively, with 18 bases between them. The CDR3 is 16 amino acids. The germline V gene has CDR1 MDHEN and CDR2 SYDVKM. CDR3: CASSLQSGAIYNEQFF. The CDR3 nucleotides are TGTGCCAGCAGCCTCCAAAGCGGAGCCATCTACAATGAGCAGTTCTTC.

V and J are TRBV4-3 and TRBJ2-6; D uncertain. The ends were cut back, 3 bases at V and 0 bases at J, with 9 bases in the middle. CDR1 LGHNA and CDR2 YSLEER come from the germline V gene. This CDR3 has 16 amino acids. In DNA form, the CDR3 reads TGCGCCAGCAGCCAGGGTTCGGCCTCTGGGGCCAACGTCCTGACTTTC. Amino acid sequence: CASSQGSASGANVLTF.

The gene calls are TRBV10-3 and TRBJ2-2; TRBD1 matches 8 bases. This CDR3 contains 15 residues. Trimming took 11 bases from V and 3 from J; bases not matched to a gene: 11. Germline lookup yields CDR1 ENHRY and CDR2 SYGVKD. The CDR3 DNA reads as TGTGCCGCTGGACAGGGCGGGACCTACACCGGGGAGCTGTTTTTT. As protein: CAAGQGGTYTGELFF.

V and J are TRBV5-6 and TRBJ1-1, with D maybe TRBD1 (5 bases). This CDR3 has 15 amino acids. Germline CDR1 is SGHDT and CDR2 is YYEEEE. V was trimmed by 0 bases and J by 6 bases, leaving 15 bases between them. CDR3 amino acids: CASSLVARGVAEAFF. DNA of the CDR3: TGTGCCAGCAGCTTGGTGGCCCGGGGGGTCGCTGAAGCTTTCTTT.